This T cell receptor beta chain came from a study of blood T cell repertoires in COVID-19. Study summary: Whether acute or convalescent, the COVID-19 samples came from the United States, Italy and Spain. T cells, B-cell-depleted T cells, or PBMCs supplied cDNA or gDNA.

V dropped 4 bases and J dropped 0; count of bases not matched to a gene: 9. The CDR3 runs to 18 residues. Germline lookup yields CDR1 SGHNT and CDR2 YYREEE (reference sequence). Source study methods: Reference gene primer amplification gave nucleated cell count estimates. TCRdb keeps only in-frame clones here, not all; method: immunoSEQ multiplex PCR. D and trimming were read from the DNA, whereas the V and J calls and clone size are those reported in that table. The repertoire holds about 150,000 clones, under 90% seen once, with 10% in the top ten. The source of this sequence is a woman at least 80 years old with active or convalescent COVID-19. The sequencing sample was made of peripheral blood. The J gene is TRBJ1-5, the V gene TRBV5-4; 11 bases line up with TRBD1. The CDR3 loop is CASSEGTGGPYSNQPQHF. CDR3 nucleotide sequence: TGTGCCAGCAGCGAAGGGACAGGGGGTCCTTATAGCAATCAGCCCCAGCATTTT.